One and the same sample provided the 28 T cell receptor beta chains below, sequenced in a study of identifying expanded T cells in peripheral blood. Produced via immunoSEQ multiplex PCR; TCRdb's table is partial and in-frame only. The sample gives about 100,000 clones, 88% of which show up once; just over 5.5% is in the top ten. Sequencing used blood. Receptor source: a person aged 18 to 75 in good health.

The chain carries TRBV30 and TRBJ1-1, with 11 bases aligning to TRBD1. From germline, CDR1 is GTSNPN and CDR2 SVGIG (reference sequence). The CDR3 runs to 13 residues. Trimming cost V 3 bases and J 4 bases; bases outside gene matches: 1. CDR3 sequence: CAWSGQGATEAFF. CDR3 nucleotides: TGTGCCTGGAGCGGACAGGGGGCCACTGAAGCTTTCTTT.

J is TRBJ1-2 and V is TRBV4-2; D may be TRBD1 (6 bases). Germline V gene lookup returns CDR1 LGHNA and CDR2 YNFKEQ. V was cut by 5 bases and J by 8 bases, with 21 bases left in between. This CDR3 is built from 15 residues. The CDR3 DNA reads TGTGCCAGCAGCTTAGACGATAGGGGGATTGGAGGCTACACCTTC. Amino acids: CASSLDDRGIGGYTF.

The genes are TRBV5-5 and TRBJ1-3; D may be TRBD1 (6 bases). Trimming took off 4 bases at V and 4 bases at J, with 9 bases between the two ends. Germline V lookup: CDR1 SGHKS, CDR2 YYEKEE (reference sequence). The CDR3 runs 13 residues. The DNA of the CDR3 is TGTGCCAGCAGCCTAGGGGGAGGAAACACCATATATTTT. As protein: CASSLGGGNTIYF. Filled out from reference TRBV5-5 and TRBJ1-3, the complete variable domain reads DAGVTQSPTHLIKTRGQQVTLRCSPISGHKSVSWYQQVLGQGPQFIFQYYEKEERGRGNFPDRFSARQFPNYSSELNVNALLLGDSALYLCASSLGGGNTIYFGEGSWLTVV.

Only one count was recorded for this clone. The V and J genes are TRBV9 and TRBJ2-2, with D perhaps TRBD1 or TRBD2 (5 bases each). CDR1 and CDR2 (germline): SGDLS, YYNGEE. The length of the CDR3 is 16 residues. V gave up 3 bases and J gave up 1 base, with 13 bases separating them. CDR3 residues: CASSDGGGGNTGELFF. CDR3 sequence (DNA): TGTGCCAGCAGCGACGGTGGGGGTGGGAACACCGGGGAGCTGTTTTTT.

This chain joins TRBV11-3 and TRBJ2-1; D is uncertain. Germline CDR1 is SGHNT and CDR2 is YENEEA. The germline V and J ends were trimmed by 8 bases and 7 bases, with 15 bases remaining between them. This CDR3 region has 13 residues. DNA of the CDR3: TGTGCCAGCGGCTACTATACAAGTAATGAGCAGTTCTTC. Amino acid sequence: CASGYYTSNEQFF.

The chain couples TRBV5-1 to TRBJ1-5, with no clear D. V lost 4 bases and J 7 bases, leaving 12 bases between the germline ends. CDR1 is SGHRS and CDR2 is YFSETQ in the germline V gene. The CDR3 loop spans 13 amino acids. The CDR3: CASSPTGRQPQHF. Written as DNA, the CDR3 is TGCGCCAGCAGCCCCACCGGGAGGCAGCCCCAGCATTTT.

The CDR3: CSVPGTGALWDTEAFF. The CDR3 DNA reads TGCAGCGTCCCTGGGACCGGAGCCCTATGGGACACTGAAGCTTTCTTT. This chain uses TRBV29-1 with TRBJ1-1; perhaps TRBD1 as D (5 bases). Germline V gene sequence: CDR1 SQVTM, CDR2 ANQGSEA. The CDR3 has 16 amino acids. The V end was cut by 6 bases, the J end by 3 bases, with 23 bases between. Looking up the rest from reference TRBV29-1 and TRBJ1-1 gives the full variable domain: SAVISQKPSRDICQRGTSLTIQCQVDSQVTMMFWYRQQPGQSLTLIATANQGSEATYESGFVIDKFPISRPNLTFSTLTVSNMSPEDSSIYLCSVPGTGALWDTEAFFGQGTRLTVV.

V gene TRBV5-1 combines with J gene TRBJ2-2; TRBD2 matches 13 bases. This CDR3 comprises 16 residues. CDR1 SGHRS and CDR2 YFSETQ come from the germline V gene. V lost 8 bases to trimming and J lost 5 bases; unmatched junction nucleotides: 9. CDR3: CASLSGLAGLTGELFF. CDR3 DNA sequence: TGCGCCAGTTTATCGGGACTAGCGGGACTTACCGGGGAGCTGTTTTTT.

The chain couples TRBV12-5 to TRBJ2-6; D not certain. Germline V lookup: CDR1 LGHNT, CDR2 FRNRAP. This CDR3 has 13 amino acids. Trimming took off 6 bases at V and 2 bases at J, with 5 bases between the two ends. In DNA, the CDR3 is TGTGCTAGTGGGACCCCTGGGGCCAACGTCCTGACTTTC. Protein product: CASGTPGANVLTF.

CDR3 loop: CASSLPTPTAPSGTQYF. For the CDR3, the DNA is TGTGCCAGCAGCTTACCCACTCCAACCGCCCCGTCAGGGACCCAGTACTTC. The genes are TRBV7-8 and TRBJ2-5; D is ambiguous. Germline CDR1 reads SGHVS; CDR2 reads FQNEAQ. V lost 2 bases, J lost 7 bases, and 23 bases lay in between. The CDR3 has 17 residues.

The rearrangement joins TRBV6-1 to TRBJ2-1; 10 bases are a match to TRBD1. Trimming cost V 10 bases and J 2 bases; bases outside gene matches: 5. The CDR3 covers 14 residues. Germline-derived CDR1 and CDR2 are MNHNS and SASEGT. The CDR3 sequence: CATTGTGAYNEQFF. CDR3 nucleotide sequence: TGTGCCACCACCGGGACAGGGGCCTACAATGAGCAGTTCTTC.

In regard to this clone: This same CDR3 is encoded by further DNA sequences in the sample. In DNA, the CDR3 is TGTGCCAGTAGTATTAGTGGGAGTCAGCCCCAGCATTTT. This encodes CASSISGSQPQHF. This chain joins TRBV19 and TRBJ1-5; D is uncertain. The V end was cut by 3 bases, the J end by 6 bases, with 9 bases between. The CDR3 totals 13 residues. The germline CDR1 and CDR2 sequences are LNHDA and SQIVND (reference sequence). The variable domain in full, with the rest retrieved from reference TRBV19 and TRBJ1-5, is DGGITQSPKYLFRKEGQNVTLSCEQNLNHDAMYWYRQDPGQGLRLIYYSQIVNDFQKGDIAEGYSVSREKKESFPLTVTSAQKNPTAFYLCASSISGSQPQHFGDGTRLSIL.

J is TRBJ2-4 and V is TRBV5-4; the D gene is possibly TRBD2 (5 bases). Germline V lookup: CDR1 SGHNT, CDR2 YYREEE (reference sequence). This CDR3 has 13 residues. V lost 4 bases and J 9 bases, leaving 14 bases between the germline ends. The CDR3 DNA follows: TGTGCCAGCAGCCCGACGGGATCGACCATTCAGTACTTC. This translates into CASSPTGSTIQYF.

The rearrangement joins TRBV7-9 to TRBJ1-3, with D uncertain. V lost 5 bases and J lost 8, with 7 bases in between. Germline assignment: CDR1 SEHNR and CDR2 FQNEAQ (reference sequence). The CDR3 covers 11 residues. The CDR3 spells CASSTMYTIYF. In DNA, the CDR3 is TGTGCCAGCAGCACCATGTACACCATATATTTT.

This rearrangement joins TRBV7-9 to TRBJ2-7; tentatively, D is TRBD1 (6 bases). V was trimmed by 0 bases and J by 3 bases, leaving 24 bases between them. CDR1 and CDR2 (germline): SEHNR, FQNEAQ (reference sequence). The CDR3 runs to 19 residues. CDR3 region: CASSLASKITGRHHYEQYF. The DNA for the CDR3 is TGTGCCAGCAGCTTAGCCTCTAAGATCACAGGGAGACACCACTACGAGCAGTACTTC. Together with reference TRBV7-9 and TRBJ2-7, the CDR3 gives the full variable domain: DTGVSQNPRHKITKRGQNVTFRCDPISEHNRLYWYRQTLGQGPEFLTYFQNEAQLEKSRLLSDRFSAERPKGSFSTLEIQRTEQGDSAMYLCASSLASKITGRHHYEQYFGPGTRLTVT.

The chain joins TRBV19 to TRBJ2-1; TRBD2 matches at 13 bases. This CDR3 comprises 14 residues. With 5 bases clipped from V and 12 bases from J, the junction kept 7 bases outside the gene matches. Per germline, CDR1 LNHDA and CDR2 SQIVND (reference sequence). The DNA of the CDR3 is TGTGCCAGTAGTTCCGGGACTAGCGGGATTAGGCAGTTCTTC. Translating it yields CASSSGTSGIRQFF.

Comment on this clone: The sample carries other DNA sequences with the same CDR3. The chain combines TRBV6-5 with TRBJ1-1; weak D call: TRBD1 (5 bases). There are 15 residues in the CDR3. Germline lookup yields CDR1 MNHEY and CDR2 SVGAGI. Trimming left V 0 bases short and J 1 base short, with 9 bases between. The CDR3 loop is CASSYSGTANTEAFF. CDR3 nucleotides: TGTGCCAGCAGTTACTCAGGGACCGCGAACACTGAAGCTTTCTTT.

This chain uses TRBV7-2 with TRBJ1-1; TRBD1 is a possible D gene (6 bases). This CDR3 is built from 16 residues. Germline CDR1 SGHTA, CDR2 FQGNSA. The V gene lost 5 bases and the J gene lost 3 bases, with 19 bases spanning the gap. CDR3 protein: CASSPHRRQVHTEAFF. CDR3 nucleotide sequence: TGTGCCAGCAGCCCGCACAGGAGACAGGTTCACACTGAAGCTTTCTTT.

The genes are TRBV11-2 and TRBJ2-5, with D perhaps TRBD1 (6 bases). This CDR3 has 14 amino acids. V shed 6 bases and J shed 4 bases, with 15 bases lying between them. CDR1 is SGHAT, CDR2 FQNNGV, per germline. The CDR3 nucleotides are TGTGCCAGCAGATCCCAACAGGGACGAGAGACCCAGTACTTC. Translated: CASRSQQGRETQYF.

The rearrangement uses TRBV5-6 and TRBJ2-5, with D perhaps being TRBD1 or TRBD2 (5 bases each). From germline, CDR1 is SGHDT and CDR2 YYEEEE. The CDR3 totals 14 residues. The V and J ends lost 1 base and 3 bases respectively, with 10 bases between them. For the CDR3, the DNA is TGTGCCAGCAGCTTGCGAGGGGCGGAAGAGACCCAGTACTTC. As protein: CASSLRGAEETQYF.

The rearrangement joins TRBV5-1 to TRBJ2-1; TRBD2 matches at 8 bases. V dropped 5 bases and J dropped 0; count of bases not matched to a gene: 4. The CDR3 is 15 residues long. Germline CDR1 SGHRS, CDR2 YFSETQ. CDR3 bases: TGCGCCAGCAGTAGCGGGATTTACTCCTACAATGAGCAGTTCTTC. Residues: CASSSGIYSYNEQFF.

This clone turned up a few times. The J gene is TRBJ1-2, the V gene TRBV19; 9 positions match TRBD1. CDR1 and CDR2 from the germline V gene are LNHDA and SQIVND (reference sequence). Trimming removed 7 bases from V and 4 bases from J; junction bases left unmatched: 13. This CDR3 comprises 16 residues. In nucleotides, the CDR3 is TGTGCCAGTACCGCGCCCCGGGACAGGGCCTCCTATGGCTACACCTTC. This translates into CASTAPRDRASYGYTF.

The J gene is TRBJ1-4, the V gene TRBV5-1; D is perhaps TRBD1 (5 bases). The CDR3 extends over 15 amino acids. V gave up 4 bases and J gave up 7 bases, with 17 bases separating them. Germline CDR1 reads SGHRS; CDR2 reads YFSETQ. The CDR3 region has the DNA TGCGCCAGCAGCCCGGGGCCGGGAAACGGTGAAAAACTGTTTTTT. Protein sequence: CASSPGPGNGEKLFF.

The genes are TRBV4-1 and TRBJ1-5; TRBD1 aligns across 11 bases. Trimming removed 3 bases from V and 7 bases from J; junction bases left unmatched: 8. This CDR3 is built from 16 residues. Germline assignment: CDR1 MGHRA and CDR2 YSYEKL. The CDR3 region has the DNA TGCGCCAGCAGCCACCTGGGACAGGGGGTCGGGCAGCCCCAGCATTTT. As protein: CASSHLGQGVGQPQHF.

This clone was detected only a few times. V gene TRBV6-5 combines with J gene TRBJ2-5; 7 nucleotides line up with TRBD2. The junction had 6 bases not matched to a gene; V was cut back by 10 bases and J by 4 bases. Germline V gene lookup returns CDR1 MNHEY and CDR2 SVGAGI. The CDR3 runs to 12 residues. CDR3 region: CATGLVGETQYF. CDR3 in DNA: TGTGCCACTGGACTAGTTGGAGAGACCCAGTACTTC.

The gene calls are TRBV5-4 and TRBJ1-1; the D gene is possibly TRBD1 (6 bases). The V end lost 4 bases, the J end lost 5 bases, and 15 bases lay between the germline ends. Germline V CDR1 and CDR2: SGHNT, YYREEE (reference sequence). The CDR3 totals 14 residues. The CDR3 loop reads CASSHHSGVTEAFF. The CDR3 region has the DNA TGTGCCAGCAGCCATCATTCAGGGGTTACTGAAGCTTTCTTT.

The chain uses TRBV11-1 and TRBJ2-5; 9 bases match TRBD1. Germline trimming cut 4 bases from V and 5 bases from J; bases unmatched to any gene: 14. The CDR3 extends over 17 amino acids. Germline CDR1 is SGHAT and CDR2 is FQDESV (reference sequence). The CDR3 loop reads CASSYGTGMGFAETQYF. The CDR3 DNA sequence: TGTGCCAGCAGCTACGGGACAGGGATGGGTTTTGCGGAGACCCAGTACTTC.

This chain joins TRBV5-1 and TRBJ2-5; unclear D gene. The CDR3 covers 13 residues. Germline V CDR1 and CDR2: SGHRS, YFSETQ. Between the trimmed V and J ends, which lost 0 bases and 4 bases, there was a span of 7 bases. The CDR3 DNA reads TGCGCCAGCAGCTTGGCCCCGGGAGAGACCCAGTACTTC. Amino acid sequence: CASSLAPGETQYF.